This entry concerns a single T cell receptor (beta chain). Using immunoSEQ multiplex PCR, the repertoire was profiled, and TCRdb retains in-frame clones only, with some absent. Counted here are 100,000 to 150,000 clones, around 85% occurring once; the ten biggest clones make up 3.2%. Germline CDR1 reads SGHTA; CDR2 reads FQGNSA. The CDR3 totals 12 residues. Trimming pared 4 bases from V and 7 bases from J, leaving 10 bases between. The entry originates in a study of blood T cell repertoires in COVID-19. What was sequenced was peripheral blood. The receptor's source is a woman older than 75 with COVID-19, enrolled during active disease. V gene TRBV7-2 combines with J gene TRBJ1-2; perhaps TRBD1 as D (6 bases). For the CDR3, the DNA is TGTGCCAGCAGCTCAAACAGGGTTGGCTACACCTTC. Translated: CASSSNRVGYTF.